Presented here are 21 T cell receptor beta chains from one specimen sequenced in a study of patients and donors after allogeneic stem cell transplantation. TCRdb redid the calling of the RT-PCR reads with MiXCR, one entry per CDR3 protein. Of about 960,000 distinct CDR3 sequences listed, under 20% are singletons. Sequencing used blood, either unsorted or a sorted T cell fraction (not recorded which). These receptors were obtained from a human donor who was either an allogeneic HSCT recipient or a stem cell or donor lymphocyte infusion donor (not recorded which). It is not recorded whose cells these are; they may come from a transplant donor.

The rearrangement links TRBV12-5 to TRBJ2-5; TRBD2 is a possible D gene (6 bases). CDR3 size: 16 residues. V was shortened by 0 bases and J by 4 bases, with 15 bases between the two germline ends. Germline CDR1 is LGHNT and CDR2 is FRNRAP. The CDR3 DNA follows: TGTGCTAGTGGTTTGGTACGGGCAGGAGGGGCAGAGACCCAGTACTTC. This codes for CASGLVRAGGAETQYF.

The chain is built from TRBV6-1 and TRBJ2-1; D perhaps matches TRBD2 (5 bases). The CDR3 is 13 amino acids. Germline V gene lookup returns CDR1 MNHNS and CDR2 SASEGT. Trimming stripped 6 bases from V and 8 bases from J, with 14 bases between. In nucleotides, the CDR3 is TGTGCCAGCAGCCCTCCGCGGGTCTATGAGCAGTTCTTC. The encoded protein is CASSPPRVYEQFF.

This clonotype was seen a few times. V and J are TRBV5-1 and TRBJ1-1, with D hard to call. The CDR3 contains 14 residues. The germline CDR1 and CDR2 sequences are SGHRS and YFSETQ. Trimming removed 2 bases at V and 0 bases at J, with 8 bases between. This CDR3 reads CASSLGFMNTEAFF. The CDR3 nucleotides read TGCGCCAGCAGCTTAGGTTTCATGAACACTGAAGCTTTCTTT.

This clonotype was counted at least ten times. This rearrangement joins TRBV29-1 to TRBJ1-1; no reliable D call. This CDR3 is 12 amino acids long. Per germline, CDR1 SQVTM and CDR2 ANQGSEA. V was trimmed by 7 bases and J by 1 base, leaving 10 bases between them. CDR3 nucleotides: TGCAGCGGGGCCGTAGGGAACACTGAAGCTTTCTTT. Its translation: CSGAVGNTEAFF.

This clonotype was seen more than once but under ten times. V gene TRBV10-3 combines with J gene TRBJ2-7, with D possibly matching TRBD1 (6 bases). V was cut by 10 bases and J by 0 bases, with 10 bases left in between. CDR1 and CDR2 from the germline V gene are ENHRY and SYGVKD. CDR3 length equals 12 residues. The CDR3 nucleotides are TGTGCCACGCAGGGGAGCTCCTACGAGCAGTACTTC. Translation: CATQGSSYEQYF.

V gene TRBV20-1 combines with J gene TRBJ2-5; 7 nucleotides agree with TRBD1. Germline V gene data show CDR1 as DFQATT and CDR2 as SNEGSKA (reference sequence). There are 12 residues in the CDR3. The CDR3 bases are TGCAGGATGGACAGGAGGCAAGAGACCCAGTACTTC. Its protein is CRMDRRQETQYF.

V is TRBV7-9 and J is TRBJ2-7; D is uncertain. Germline loops: CDR1 SEHNR, CDR2 FQNEAQ (reference sequence). The CDR3 has 13 amino acids. Trimming shortened V by 2 bases and J by 2 bases, and 7 bases separated the two germline ends. In nucleotides, the CDR3 is TGTGCCAGCAGCTTATTTGATACCTACGAGCAGTACTTC. It is translated as CASSLFDTYEQYF.

The genes are TRBV7-9 and TRBJ1-1; D is uncertain. The CDR3 totals 14 residues. The V and J ends lost 1 base and 7 bases respectively, with 13 bases between them. In germline, CDR1 is SEHNR, CDR2 FQNEAQ (reference sequence). The CDR3 is CASSLVSGVDEAFF. CDR3 in DNA: TGTGCCAGCAGCTTAGTTAGCGGGGTAGATGAAGCTTTCTTT.

The CDR3 DNA reads TGTGCCAGCAGCGCGACAGGGTGGAGCACCGGGGAGCTGTTTTTT. Translating it yields CASSATGWSTGELFF. The genes are TRBV9 and TRBJ2-2, with 7 bases matching TRBD1. The CDR3 consists of 15 residues. V was clipped by 3 bases and J by 4 bases; unmatched bases: 6. Germline loops: CDR1 SGDLS, CDR2 YYNGEE.

The chain combines TRBV18 with TRBJ1-5; D is perhaps TRBD1 (6 bases). The CDR3 totals 15 residues. Germline lookup yields CDR1 KGHSH and CDR2 LQKENI. The V and J ends lost 4 bases and 4 bases respectively, with 14 bases between them. For the CDR3, the DNA is TGTGCCAGCTCACTGGCGGACAGTGCTAATCAGCCCCAGCATTTT. Translation gives CASSLADSANQPQHF.

The table lists this clonotype with a few counts. The V and J genes are TRBV9 and TRBJ2-3, with unresolved D. The germline gives CDR1 SGDLS, CDR2 YYNGEE. The CDR3 contains 15 residues. Between the trimmed V and J ends, which lost 0 bases and 2 bases, there was a span of 10 bases. CDR3 residues: CASSVASLLTDTQYF. The CDR3, as DNA: TGTGCCAGCAGCGTAGCCAGTCTTCTCACAGATACGCAGTATTTT.

This clonotype has a handful of counts. The gene calls are TRBV20-1 and TRBJ1-2; D not certain. The CDR3 consists of 15 residues. Germline values: CDR1 DFQATT, CDR2 SNEGSKA (reference sequence). V lost 0 bases and J 3 bases, leaving 14 bases between the germline ends. The CDR3 region is CSARDRVLTDYGYTF. In DNA, the CDR3 is TGCAGTGCTAGAGATCGAGTCTTGACGGACTATGGCTACACCTTC.

This clonotype was observed a handful of times. The chain carries TRBV5-1 and TRBJ1-1, with a possible D match to TRBD1 (5 bases). The CDR3 has 14 amino acids. Trimming took off 0 bases at V and 4 bases at J, with 10 bases between the two ends. From germline, CDR1 is SGHRS and CDR2 YFSETQ. CDR3 region: CASSLDTGVTEAFF. The CDR3 bases are TGCGCCAGCAGCTTGGACACAGGTGTCACTGAAGCTTTCTTT.

This chain connects TRBV9 to TRBJ1-1; 7 bases line up with TRBD1. CDR1 and CDR2 from the germline V gene are SGDLS and YYNGEE. CDR3 length: 14 residues. Trimming at V came to 4 bases and at J to 5 bases, leaving 8 bases not matched to a gene. The chain's CDR3 is CASSPGQPRTEAFF. Here the CDR3 DNA reads TGTGCCAGCAGCCCGGGACAGCCGAGAACTGAAGCTTTCTTT.

Regarding this clonotype: Compared with germline, one end of the junction differs, possibly owing to a read error. The genes are TRBV6-5 and TRBJ2-4; no clear D. CDR3 size: 8 residues. The germline V gene has CDR1 MNHEY and CDR2 SVGAGI. CDR3 sequence (DNA): TGTGCCAGCAGCCCGTTTTATTTC. This translates into CASSPFYF.

In this sample, this clonotype turned up many times. The rearrangement uses TRBV12-3 or TRBV12-4 and TRBJ1-2, with 7 bases identical to TRBD1. The J segment lost 8 bases and the V segment lost 2 bases, leaving 5 bases of the junction unmatched. The length of the CDR3 is 13 residues. Here the CDR3 reads CASSLKGAQGYTF. The CDR3 DNA reads TGTGCCAGCAGTTTAAAGGGGGCGCAGGGCTACACCTTC.

The V call is TRBV7-6, the J call TRBJ1-5; no reliable D call. The CDR3 is 15 amino acids. CDR1 and CDR2 (germline): SGHVS, FNYEAQ. V lost 3 bases, J lost 1 base, and 10 bases lay in between. This chain's CDR3 is CASSFMRESNQPQHF. The CDR3 bases are TGTGCCAGCAGCTTTATGCGGGAGAGCAATCAGCCCCAGCATTTT.

This clonotype was observed a handful of times. V is TRBV29-1 and J is TRBJ2-5; no definite D call. The germline V gene encodes CDR1 SQVTM and CDR2 ANQGSEA. V lost 4 bases and J 0 bases, leaving 9 bases between the germline ends. The CDR3 contains 13 residues. In DNA form, the CDR3 reads TGCAGCGTTGTGCTACAGAACCAAGAGACCCAGTACTTC. Encoded protein: CSVVLQNQETQYF. The full variable domain, its missing parts supplied by reference TRBV29-1 and TRBJ2-5, is SAVISQKPSRDICQRGTSLTIQCQVDSQVTMMFWYRQQPGQSLTLIATANQGSEATYESGFVIDKFPISRPNLTFSTLTVSNMSPEDSSIYLCSVVLQNQETQYFGPGTRLLVL.

Concerning this clonotype itself: Possible read error: a much larger clone is one base away. The V call is TRBV6-4, the J call TRBJ2-2; the D is unclear. This CDR3 spans 11 amino acids. V dropped 0 bases and J dropped 7 bases, with 0 bases sitting between them. The germline V gene encodes CDR1 MRHNA and CDR2 SNTAGT. The CDR3 is CASSDSGELFF. CDR3 nucleotides: TGTGCCAGCAGTGACTCCGGGGAGCTGTTTTTT.

The chain's CDR3 is CASNPPGGNEQFF. CDR3 DNA sequence: TGTGCCAGCAACCCCCCGGGGGGGAATGAGCAGTTCTTC. The chain has TRBV12-3 or TRBV12-4 and TRBJ2-1; 8 nucleotides agree with TRBD2. The CDR3 covers 13 residues. V lost 7 bases and J lost 7; bases outside the gene matches: 6.

The chain joins TRBV18 to TRBJ2-1; 9 positions agree with TRBD1. With V trimmed by 5 bases and J by 8 bases, 13 bases remained unmatched. The germline V gene encodes CDR1 KGHSH and CDR2 LQKENI. The CDR3 consists of 16 residues. The CDR3 DNA follows: TGTGCCAGCTCATCCTCCGGGACAGGGTTACGGTATGAGCAGTTCTTC. Translated, it gives CASSSSGTGLRYEQFF.